The 21 T cell receptor beta chains below all came from one sample that was sequenced in a study of monozygotic twins with inflammatory bowel disease. TCRdb reprocessed the 5' RACE reads and stores each CDR3 protein as one record, lacking DNA. The sample is made up of some 450,000 distinct CDR3 sequences, and the top ten hold 2% to 2.5% of it. The sample comprised blood. The receptors come from a human donor with ulcerative colitis or Crohn's disease, or a healthy co-twin of an affected twin (not recorded which).

The rearrangement joins TRBV2 to TRBJ2-5; TCRdb indicates TRBD2, and absent DNA this call remains unverified. The CDR3 totals 14 residues. Per germline, CDR1 SNHLY and CDR2 FYNNEI. CDR3: CASNPGLAEETQYF.

J is TRBJ1-1 and V is TRBV7-9; lacking DNA, the TRBD1 call made by TCRdb goes unchecked. Germline V lookup: CDR1 SEHNR, CDR2 FQNEAQ (reference sequence). The length of the CDR3 is 17 residues. The chain's CDR3 is CASSPPRGRRLDTEAFF.

This sequence joins TRBV25-1 and TRBJ1-3; the TRBD1 assignment by TCRdb is unverifiable without DNA. CDR1 MGHDK and CDR2 SYGVNS come from the germline V gene. This CDR3 has 17 residues. The CDR3 reads CASSELPRPGEGNTIYF.

The chain recombines TRBV24-1 with TRBJ2-1. Germline V gene data show CDR1 as KGHDR and CDR2 as SFDVKD. This CDR3 spans 15 amino acids. The chain's CDR3 is CATSGRGSPYNEQFF.

The CDR3 loop reads CASIPQGARNGYTF. This chain uses TRBV12-3 or TRBV12-4 with TRBJ1-2; TCRdb's D call of TRBD1 is untestable without DNA. This CDR3 comprises 14 residues.

This chain links TRBV7-3 with TRBJ2-2; TCRdb's D call of TRBD2 is untestable without DNA. The CDR3 runs to 17 residues. Germline V lookup: CDR1 SGHTA, CDR2 FQGTGA. This chain's CDR3 is CASSLGTSGVRGRELFF.

The genes are TRBV9 and TRBJ2-1; TCRdb's D call, TRBD1, is unchecked because there is no DNA. The V gene's germline CDR1 is SGDLS and CDR2 YYNGEE. This CDR3 spans 14 amino acids. CDR3 loop: CASSVVGPGDEQFF.

The V call is TRBV20-1, the J call TRBJ1-5. This CDR3 has 14 amino acids. In germline, CDR1 is DFQATT, CDR2 SNEGSKA (reference sequence). CDR3 in amino acids: CSARRGESNQPQHF.

The CDR3 sequence: CASSQYTGGTNTEAFF. This chain links TRBV4-3 with TRBJ1-1; TCRdb's D call, TRBD1, is unchecked because there is no DNA. The CDR3 contains 16 residues. Germline CDR1 LGHNA, CDR2 YSLEER.

The V and J genes are TRBV5-6 and TRBJ2-2; absent DNA, TCRdb's TRBD1 call cannot be checked. Germline CDR1 and CDR2: SGHDT and YYEEEE. The CDR3 has 17 amino acids. The CDR3 region is CASSLGPDRGNTGELFF. The full variable domain, with the rest looked up from reference TRBV5-6 and TRBJ2-2, is DAGVTQSPTHLIKTRGQQVTLRCSPKSGHDTVSWYQQALGQGPQFIFQYYEEEERQRGNFPDRFSGHQFPNYSSELNVNALLLGDSALYLCASSLGPDRGNTGELFFGEGSRLTVL.

The chain links TRBV5-1 to TRBJ2-2; TCRdb outputs TRBD1, but without DNA this stays unchecked. CDR1 is SGHRS, CDR2 YFSETQ, per germline. The CDR3 consists of 15 residues. CDR3 protein: CASSLGFRGTGELFF.

V and J are TRBV4-2 and TRBJ1-5. Germline V lookup: CDR1 LGHNA, CDR2 YNFKEQ. This CDR3 has 14 amino acids. The CDR3 sequence: CASSQDTDNQPQHF.

The J gene is TRBJ2-3, the V gene TRBV5-5; TCRdb lists TRBD1, though no DNA is available to test this call. Per germline, CDR1 SGHKS and CDR2 YYEKEE (reference sequence). The CDR3 totals 14 residues. The chain's CDR3 is CASSPMTGEGTQYF.

The chain employs TRBV5-1 and TRBJ2-2. The germline CDR1 and CDR2 sequences are SGHRS and YFSETQ. The CDR3 is made up of 13 amino acids. The CDR3 sequence: CASSSTITGELFF.

This chain's CDR3 is CSASPTSGTTDTQYF. The genes are TRBV20-1 and TRBJ2-3; TCRdb returns TRBD2, unconfirmable since there is no DNA. The CDR3 runs to 15 residues. The V gene's germline CDR1 is DFQATT and CDR2 SNEGSKA (reference sequence).

The chain is built from TRBV7-9 and TRBJ2-4; TCRdb selects TRBD1, and the lack of DNA leaves this call unchecked. The CDR3 has 13 amino acids. The germline V gene encodes CDR1 SEHNR and CDR2 FQNEAQ (reference sequence). This CDR3 is CATRELAKNIQYF. The full variable domain, its missing parts supplied by reference TRBV7-9 and TRBJ2-4, is DTGVSQNPRHKITKRGQNVTFRCDPISEHNRLYWYRQTLGQGPEFLTYFQNEAQLEKSRLLSDRFSAERPKGSFSTLEIQRTEQGDSAMYLCATRELAKNIQYFGAGTRLSVL.

The chain carries TRBV27 and TRBJ2-7; TCRdb indicates TRBD1, and absent DNA this call remains unverified. Germline assignment: CDR1 MNHEY and CDR2 SMNVEV (reference sequence). The length of the CDR3 is 14 residues. This CDR3 reads CASSFGQSSYEQYF.

CDR3 loop: CASSSGTGGADTQYF. V gene TRBV5-1 combines with J gene TRBJ2-3; the D call from TCRdb, TRBD1, cannot be confirmed without DNA. CDR3 length: 15 residues. The germline V gene has CDR1 SGHRS and CDR2 YFSETQ.

The chain is built from TRBV29-1 and TRBJ2-1; with no DNA, the TCRdb D assignment of TRBD2 cannot be verified. CDR3 length: 14 amino acids. Germline-derived CDR1 and CDR2 are SQVTM and ANQGSEA. The CDR3 sequence: CSVTTSGRANEQFF.

V and J are TRBV15 and TRBJ2-5; TCRdb's D call of TRBD2 is untestable without DNA. This CDR3 contains 15 residues. CDR1 LNHNV and CDR2 YYDKDF come from the germline V gene (reference sequence). CDR3 protein: CATSRDPRASETQYF. The full variable domain, with the rest looked up from reference TRBV15 and TRBJ2-5, is DAMVIQNPRYQVTQFGKPVTLSCSQTLNHNVMYWYQQKSSQAPKLLFHYYDKDFNNEADTPDNFQSRRPNTSFCFLDIRSPGLGDTAMYLCATSRDPRASETQYFGPGTRLLVL.

The chain recombines TRBV7-3 with TRBJ1-1. Germline CDR1 is SGHTA and CDR2 is FQGTGA. This CDR3 spans 13 amino acids. CDR3 loop: CASSPSANTEAFF.